Shown below are 26 T cell receptor beta chains from a single sample sequenced in a study of shared clonotypes between healthy human individuals. Clones were read by immunoSEQ multiplex PCR, and TCRdb kept only the in-frame ones, dropping some. The sample lists a few hundred thousand clones; under 80% were seen once. Sample: memory CD4+ T cells sorted from blood. This sample's subset: CD45RA-negative fraction. These receptors all stem from a man aged 25 to 40 in good health.

The CDR3 protein is CASSLPGTAITYEQYF. The CDR3 DNA follows: TGTGCCAGCAGTCTCCCCGGGACAGCAATAACCTACGAGCAGTACTTC. The chain employs TRBV28 and TRBJ2-7, with TRBD1 identical over 7 bases. Trimming cost V 5 bases and J 2 bases; bases outside gene matches: 12. The length of the CDR3 is 16 residues. The germline V gene has CDR1 MDHEN and CDR2 SYDVKM. The whole variable domain, remainder taken from reference TRBV28 and TRBJ2-7, is DVKVTQSSRYLVKRTGEKVFLECVQDMDHENMFWYRQDPGLGLRLIYFSYDVKMKEKGDIPEGYSVSREKKERFSLILESASTNQTSMYLCASSLPGTAITYEQYFGPGTRLTVT.

The J gene is TRBJ1-3, the V gene TRBV18; 8 nucleotides agree with TRBD1. The CDR3 loop spans 15 amino acids. The germline CDR1 and CDR2 sequences are KGHSH and LQKENI. V gave up 3 bases and J gave up 8 bases; unmatched junction bases: 9. This CDR3 reads CASSPNPGGEDTIYF. For the CDR3, the DNA is TGTGCCAGCTCACCCAACCCAGGGGGCGAGGACACCATATATTTT.

The rearrangement uses TRBV7-2 and TRBJ2-7; 9 bases are shared with TRBD1. Germline CDR1 SGHTA, CDR2 FQGNSA. CDR3 length: 14 residues. Germline trimming cut 1 base from V and 3 bases from J; bases unmatched to any gene: 1. CDR3 nucleotide sequence: TGTGCCAGCAGCTTAGAGACAGGGGGCTACGAGCAGTACTTC. It is translated as CASSLETGGYEQYF.

In its sample, this clone was seen a few times. V is TRBV6-1 and J is TRBJ1-1; the D is unclear. Germline CDR1 is MNHNS and CDR2 is SASEGT. Trimming took off 6 bases at V and 6 bases at J, with 14 bases between the two ends. This CDR3 is built from 13 residues. Here the CDR3 DNA reads TGTGCCAGCAGGAAGGATGTGGTCCCTGAAGCTTTCTTT. This translates into CASRKDVVPEAFF.

This clone was observed at least ten times. The chain has TRBV27 and TRBJ2-5; 8 positions agree with TRBD2. Germline values: CDR1 MNHEY, CDR2 SMNVEV (reference sequence). This CDR3 spans 13 amino acids. Trimming took 5 bases from V and 4 from J; bases not matched to a gene: 3. Here the CDR3 reads CASSPRGGETQYF. The CDR3 coding sequence is TGTGCCAGCAGTCCCCGGGGGGGAGAGACCCAGTACTTC.

In its sample, this clone was seen a few times. Other DNA variants within this sample encode the same CDR3. The J gene is TRBJ2-1, the V gene TRBV9; D may be TRBD2 (5 bases). The CDR3 length is 15 residues. The germline CDR1 and CDR2 sequences are SGDLS and YYNGEE. Trimming removed 2 bases at V and 1 base at J, with 10 bases between. The DNA for the CDR3 is TGTGCCAGCAGCGTCCTAGCCCGTTCCTACAATGAGCAGTTCTTC. Translation gives CASSVLARSYNEQFF.

This chain connects TRBV18 to TRBJ2-7; no reliable D call. Germline V gene data show CDR1 as KGHSH and CDR2 as LQKENI. The V end was cut by 3 bases, the J end by 5 bases, with 11 bases between. The CDR3 spans 13 residues. The DNA for the CDR3 is TGTGCCAGCTCACCTGATAGTATTAACGAGCAGTACTTC. Translated, it gives CASSPDSINEQYF.

The chain recombines TRBV1 with TRBJ2-1; the table calls TRBD2, which could not be checked here. TRBV1 is a pseudogene segment. The CDR3 contains 17 residues. The CDR3 DNA follows: TGCACCAGCAGCCAGACCGGACTAGCGGGATGTTACAATGAGCAGTTCTTC. It specifies CTSSQTGLAGCYNEQFF.

V gene TRBV27 combines with J gene TRBJ1-2; a weak D match, TRBD1 (5 bases). Germline CDR1 reads MNHEY; CDR2 reads SMNVEV (reference sequence). The V end lost 8 bases, the J end lost 10 bases, and 17 bases lay between the germline ends. The length of the CDR3 is 12 residues. The DNA of the CDR3 is TGTGCCAGCTCAGGATGGGGCCTGTCCTACACCTTC. It is translated as CASSGWGLSYTF.

This chain uses TRBV18 with TRBJ2-3, with 10 bases that match TRBD2. The germline V gene encodes CDR1 KGHSH and CDR2 LQKENI. The CDR3 sequence is 15 residues long. The ends lost 2 bases at V and 4 bases at J; junction bases unmatched: 3. DNA for the CDR3: TGTGCCAGCTCACCAGCCAGCGGGAGGGCAGATACGCAGTATTTT. Its translation: CASSPASGRADTQYF.

This clone has a handful of counts. The chain has TRBV2 and TRBJ1-5; D unresolved. Germline assignment: CDR1 SNHLY and CDR2 FYNNEI. This CDR3 has 15 residues. Trimming took 3 bases from V and 3 from J, leaving 12 bases between them. As DNA, the CDR3 is TGTGCCAGCAGTGAGGGCAGACTCTCCAATCAGCCCCAGCATTTT. Residues: CASSEGRLSNQPQHF.

In this sample, this clone turned up once. The V and J genes are TRBV10-1 and TRBJ2-3; perhaps TRBD1 as D (5 bases). V lost 1 base to trimming and J lost 1 base, with 9 bases between them. This CDR3 spans 15 amino acids. CDR1 and CDR2 from the germline V gene are WNHNN and SYGVQD (reference sequence). Here the CDR3 reads CASSELGLRTDTQYF. The CDR3 DNA sequence: TGCGCCAGCAGTGAGTTGGGGCTTCGCACAGATACGCAGTATTTT.

The chain joins TRBV19 to TRBJ2-2; no clear D gene. Trimming shortened V by 1 base and J by 5 bases, and 5 bases separated the two germline ends. Germline CDR1 reads LNHDA; CDR2 reads SQIVND (reference sequence). CDR3 length: 13 amino acids. The chain's CDR3 is CASSIGRTGELFF. The CDR3 DNA reads TGTGCCAGTAGTATAGGTCGGACCGGGGAGCTGTTTTTT. The whole variable domain, remainder taken from reference TRBV19 and TRBJ2-2, is DGGITQSPKYLFRKEGQNVTLSCEQNLNHDAMYWYRQDPGQGLRLIYYSQIVNDFQKGDIAEGYSVSREKKESFPLTVTSAQKNPTAFYLCASSIGRTGELFFGEGSRLTVL.

The gene calls are TRBV2 and TRBJ1-5; maybe TRBD1 (6 bases). This CDR3 is built from 15 residues. V lost 6 bases, J lost 6 bases, and 18 bases lay in between. CDR1 and CDR2 from the germline V gene are SNHLY and FYNNEI. The CDR3 is CASRGGDIRGQPQHF. Written as DNA, the CDR3 is TGTGCCAGCAGGGGGGGGGACATACGAGGTCAGCCCCAGCATTTT.

This clone was picked up one time. This chain links TRBV5-5 with TRBJ2-7, with 9 nucleotides matching TRBD1. The junction had 9 bases not matched to a gene; V was cut back by 4 bases and J by 7 bases. The germline V gene encodes CDR1 SGHKS and CDR2 YYEKEE (reference sequence). The CDR3 consists of 14 residues. CDR3 sequence (DNA): TGTGCCAGCAGCGGATCCGGGACAGGGAGAGAGCAGTACTTC. Protein sequence: CASSGSGTGREQYF.

The gene calls are TRBV30 and TRBJ2-2; 11 nucleotides match TRBD2. CDR1 is GTSNPN, CDR2 SVGIG, per germline (reference sequence). Trimming took 2 bases from V and 2 from J; bases not matched to a gene: 1. The CDR3 runs 15 residues. The CDR3 sequence: CAWSRLAGNTGELFF. As DNA, the CDR3 is TGTGCCTGGAGTCGACTAGCGGGAAACACCGGGGAGCTGTTTTTT.

The V and J genes are TRBV2 and TRBJ2-7; D remains ambiguous. This CDR3 has 14 amino acids. The V and J ends lost 5 bases and 6 bases respectively, with 17 bases between them. CDR1 and CDR2 (germline): SNHLY, FYNNEI. The CDR3 is CASSPQAALVEQYF. CDR3 DNA: TGTGCCAGCAGTCCCCAGGCAGCGTTGGTCGAGCAGTACTTC. Filled out from reference TRBV2 and TRBJ2-7, the complete variable domain reads EPEVTQTPSHQVTQMGQEVILRCVPISNHLYFYWYRQILGQKVEFLVSFYNNEISEKSEIFDDQFSVERPDGSNFTLKIRSTKLEDSAMYFCASSPQAALVEQYFGPGTRLTVT.

V and J are TRBV14 and TRBJ2-3, with D maybe TRBD1 (5 bases). V lost 1 base, J lost 9 bases, and 11 bases lay in between. The CDR3 loop spans 13 amino acids. The germline gives CDR1 SGHDN, CDR2 FVKESK. CDR3 coding DNA: TGTGCCAGCAGCCAAGCCTCCAGGGCAACGCAGTATTTT. Protein product: CASSQASRATQYF.

This chain links TRBV10-3 with TRBJ2-7, with 9 bases lining up with TRBD1. The CDR3 consists of 14 residues. Per the germline V gene, CDR1 is ENHRY and CDR2 is SYGVKD. The V segment lost 4 bases and the J segment 7 bases; nucleotides outside the gene matches: 8. CDR3 in amino acids: CAISVRTGEGEQYF. CDR3 nucleotides: TGTGCCATCAGTGTCAGGACAGGGGAAGGGGAGCAGTACTTC.

J is TRBJ2-1 and V is TRBV29-1, with TRBD2 matching over 10 bases. The CDR3 is made up of 12 amino acids. Germline assignment: CDR1 SQVTM and CDR2 ANQGSEA. V dropped 4 bases and J dropped 9; count of bases not matched to a gene: 3. The chain's CDR3 is CSVGLAGVEQFF. As DNA, the CDR3 is TGCAGCGTTGGGCTAGCGGGAGTTGAGCAGTTCTTC.

The chain combines TRBV6-1 with TRBJ1-5, with D perhaps TRBD1 (6 bases). Germline CDR1 is MNHNS and CDR2 is SASEGT. The CDR3 runs to 19 residues. The V end lost 2 bases, the J end lost 4 bases, and 24 bases lay between the germline ends. CDR3 residues: CASSEFNHERRGRNQPQHF. CDR3 sequence (DNA): TGTGCCAGCAGTGAATTTAATCATGAACGCAGGGGTCGAAATCAGCCCCAGCATTTT.

This clone was counted between two and nine times. The V gene is TRBV5-1, the J gene TRBJ2-2; D is possibly TRBD2 (6 bases). V lost 1 base and J lost 0, with 13 bases in between. The CDR3 runs to 17 residues. The germline CDR1 and CDR2 sequences are SGHRS and YFSETQ. CDR3 loop: CASSLFAGNANTGELFF. The CDR3 DNA follows: TGCGCCAGCAGCTTGTTTGCGGGAAACGCGAACACCGGGGAGCTGTTTTTT.

V and J are TRBV11-2 and TRBJ2-1, with 12 bases matching TRBD2. The CDR3 contains 16 residues. Germline CDR1 and CDR2: SGHAT and FQNNGV. J was trimmed by 4 bases and V by 5 bases; bases with no gene match: 6. CDR3: CASSLWGTSGYNEQFF. The CDR3 bases are TGTGCCAGCAGCCTGTGGGGGACTAGCGGGTACAATGAGCAGTTCTTC.

The chain uses TRBV11-2 and TRBJ2-5; D unresolved. The CDR3 has 12 residues. CDR1 and CDR2 from the germline V gene are SGHAT and FQNNGV. Trimming left V 5 bases short and J 7 bases short, with 11 bases between. CDR3 coding DNA: TGTGCCAGCAGCCCCGTGCAACGGACCCAGTACTTC. Encoded protein: CASSPVQRTQYF.

This sequence joins TRBV5-6 and TRBJ2-7; TRBD1 might be the D (5 bases). The V gene lost 1 base and the J gene lost 3 bases, with 14 bases spanning the gap. The length of the CDR3 is 15 residues. The germline V gene has CDR1 SGHDT and CDR2 YYEEEE. CDR3 residues: CASSLFNGHNYEQYF. In DNA form, the CDR3 reads TGTGCCAGCAGCTTGTTCAACGGACATAACTACGAGCAGTACTTC. Based on the CDR3 plus reference TRBV5-6 and TRBJ2-7, the full variable domain is DAGVTQSPTHLIKTRGQQVTLRCSPKSGHDTVSWYQQALGQGPQFIFQYYEEEERQRGNFPDRFSGHQFPNYSSELNVNALLLGDSALYLCASSLFNGHNYEQYFGPGTRLTVT.

V usage is TRBV5-4 and J usage is TRBJ2-5; 7 bases map to TRBD1. Germline CDR1 and CDR2: SGHNT and YYREEE (reference sequence). The J segment lost 7 bases and the V segment lost 4 bases, leaving 10 bases of the junction unmatched. The CDR3 totals 14 residues. The DNA for the CDR3 is TGTGCCAGCAGCGCACCAGGGACAGTGGGGACCCAGTACTTC. This encodes CASSAPGTVGTQYF.